This TCR beta chain was identified in a study of blood T cell repertoires in COVID-19. Overall study: T cells, B-cell-depleted T cells, or PBMCs supplied cDNA or gDNA.

Clones were read by immunoSEQ multiplex PCR, and TCRdb kept only the in-frame ones, dropping some. This repertoire shows approximately 100,000 clones, less than 85% found once; its top ten account for roughly 37%. The CDR3 consists of 13 residues. Trimming removed 4 bases from V and 7 bases from J; junction bases left unmatched: 7. Germline V gene sequence: CDR1 SQVTM, CDR2 ANQGSEA. The chain employs TRBV29-1 and TRBJ1-5; 7 nucleotides align to TRBD1. Sequenced: peripheral blood. This TCR was sampled from a man older than 75 with acute or convalescent COVID-19. The CDR3 nucleotides read TGCAGCGTTGCTCAGGGGGATTGGCAGCCCCAGCATTTT. This translates into CSVAQGDWQPQHF. Together with reference TRBV29-1 and TRBJ1-5, the CDR3 gives the full variable domain: SAVISQKPSRDICQRGTSLTIQCQVDSQVTMMFWYRQQPGQSLTLIATANQGSEATYESGFVIDKFPISRPNLTFSTLTVSNMSPEDSSIYLCSVAQGDWQPQHFGDGTRLSIL.